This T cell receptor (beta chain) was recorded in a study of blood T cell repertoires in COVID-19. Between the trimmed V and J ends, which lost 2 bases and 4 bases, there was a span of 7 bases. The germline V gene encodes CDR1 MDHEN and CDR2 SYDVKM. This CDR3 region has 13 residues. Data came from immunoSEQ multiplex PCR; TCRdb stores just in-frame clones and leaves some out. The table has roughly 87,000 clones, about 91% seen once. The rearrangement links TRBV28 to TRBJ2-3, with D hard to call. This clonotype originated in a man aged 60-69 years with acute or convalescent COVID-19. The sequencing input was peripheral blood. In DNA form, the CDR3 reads TGTGCCAGCAGTTTACCTCTTCCAGATACGCAGTATTTT. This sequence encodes CASSLPLPDTQYF. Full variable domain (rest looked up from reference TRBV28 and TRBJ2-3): DVKVTQSSRYLVKRTGEKVFLECVQDMDHENMFWYRQDPGLGLRLIYFSYDVKMKEKGDIPEGYSVSREKKERFSLILESASTNQTSMYLCASSLPLPDTQYFGPGTRLTVL.